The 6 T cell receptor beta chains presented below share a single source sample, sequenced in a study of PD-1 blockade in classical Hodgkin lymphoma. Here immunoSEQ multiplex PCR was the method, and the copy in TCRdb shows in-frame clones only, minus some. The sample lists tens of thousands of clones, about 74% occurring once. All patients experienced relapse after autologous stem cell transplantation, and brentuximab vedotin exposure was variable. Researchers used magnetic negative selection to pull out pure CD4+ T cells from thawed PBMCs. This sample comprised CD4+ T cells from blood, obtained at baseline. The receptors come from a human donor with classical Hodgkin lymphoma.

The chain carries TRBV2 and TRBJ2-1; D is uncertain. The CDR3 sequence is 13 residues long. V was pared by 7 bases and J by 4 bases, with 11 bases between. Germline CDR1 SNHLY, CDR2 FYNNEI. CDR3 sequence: CASTEEGYNEQFF. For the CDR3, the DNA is TGTGCCAGCACCGAAGAAGGGTACAATGAGCAGTTCTTC.

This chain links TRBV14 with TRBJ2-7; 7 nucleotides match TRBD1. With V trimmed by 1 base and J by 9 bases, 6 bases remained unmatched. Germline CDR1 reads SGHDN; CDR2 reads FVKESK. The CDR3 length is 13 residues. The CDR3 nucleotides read TGTGCCAGCAGCCAAGCTTTGACAGGGTGGCAGTACTTC. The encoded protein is CASSQALTGWQYF.

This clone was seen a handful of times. CDR3 protein: CASSLGGVTGNTIYF. The CDR3 region has the DNA TGTGCCAGCAGCTTAGGTGGCGTCACTGGAAACACCATATATTTT. The chain recombines TRBV7-2 with TRBJ1-3, with no clear D. The V gene's germline CDR1 is SGHTA and CDR2 FQGNSA. Trimming took off 1 base at V and 2 bases at J, with 9 bases between the two ends. The CDR3 is 15 amino acids.

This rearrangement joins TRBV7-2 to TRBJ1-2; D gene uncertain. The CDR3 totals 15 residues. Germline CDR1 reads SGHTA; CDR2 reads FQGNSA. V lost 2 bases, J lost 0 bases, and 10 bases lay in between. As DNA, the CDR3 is TGTGCCAGCAGCTTACTGCTGGCTTCTAACTATGGCTACACCTTC. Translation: CASSLLLASNYGYTF. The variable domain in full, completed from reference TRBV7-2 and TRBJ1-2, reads GAGVSQSPSNKVTEKGKDVELRCDPISGHTALYWYRQSLGQGLEFLIYFQGNSAPDKSGLPSDRFSAERTGGSVSTLTIQRTQQEDSAVYLCASSLLLASNYGYTFGSGTRLTVV.

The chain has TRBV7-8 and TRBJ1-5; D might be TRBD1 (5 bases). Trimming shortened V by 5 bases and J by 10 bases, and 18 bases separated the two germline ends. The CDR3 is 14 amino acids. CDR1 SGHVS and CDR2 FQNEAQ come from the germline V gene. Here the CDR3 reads CASSPRRGIQPQHF. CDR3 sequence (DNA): TGTGCCAGCAGCCCCCGACGGGGGATTCAACCCCAGCATTTT.

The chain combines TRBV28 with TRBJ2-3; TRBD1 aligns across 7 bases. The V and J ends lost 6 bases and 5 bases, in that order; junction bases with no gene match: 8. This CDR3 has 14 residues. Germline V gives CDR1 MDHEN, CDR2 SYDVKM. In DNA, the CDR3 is TGTGCCAGCAGGGAGAGGGGGCCGGTAGATACGCAGTATTTT. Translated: CASRERGPVDTQYF.